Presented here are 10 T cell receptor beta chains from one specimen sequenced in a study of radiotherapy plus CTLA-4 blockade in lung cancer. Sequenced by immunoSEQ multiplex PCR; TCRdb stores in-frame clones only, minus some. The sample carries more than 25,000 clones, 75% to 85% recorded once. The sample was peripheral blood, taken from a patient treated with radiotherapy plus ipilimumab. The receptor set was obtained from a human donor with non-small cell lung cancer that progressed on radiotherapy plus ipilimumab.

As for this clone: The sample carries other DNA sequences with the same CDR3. In DNA form, the CDR3 reads TGTGCCACTGGGCAGGGACGAGAGAGCACAGATACGCAGTATTTT. Amino acid sequence: CATGQGRESTDTQYF. The genes are TRBV10-3 and TRBJ2-3, with D perhaps given as TRBD1 or TRBD2 (5 bases each). CDR1 ENHRY and CDR2 SYGVKD come from the germline V gene. This CDR3 has 15 amino acids. V was clipped by 10 bases and J by 0 bases, with 17 bases between them.

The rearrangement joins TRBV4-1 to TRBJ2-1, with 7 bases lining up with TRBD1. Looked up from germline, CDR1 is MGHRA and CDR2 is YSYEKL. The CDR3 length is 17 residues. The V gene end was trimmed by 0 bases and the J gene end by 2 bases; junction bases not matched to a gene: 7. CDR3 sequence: CASSQDPGQPAYNEQFF. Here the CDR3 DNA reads TGCGCCAGCAGCCAAGACCCGGGACAGCCAGCCTACAATGAGCAGTTCTTC.

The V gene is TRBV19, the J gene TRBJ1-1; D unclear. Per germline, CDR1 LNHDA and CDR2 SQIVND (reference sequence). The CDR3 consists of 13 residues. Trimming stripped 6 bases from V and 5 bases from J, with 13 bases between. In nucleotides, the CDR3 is TGTGCCAGTAGCGACCTTGGAGGTACTGAAGCTTTCTTT. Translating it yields CASSDLGGTEAFF.

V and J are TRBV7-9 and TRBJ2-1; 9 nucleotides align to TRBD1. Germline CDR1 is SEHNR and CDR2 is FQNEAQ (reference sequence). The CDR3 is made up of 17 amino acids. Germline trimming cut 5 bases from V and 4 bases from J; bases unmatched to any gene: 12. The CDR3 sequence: CASSKSPGQGFYNEQFF. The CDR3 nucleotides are TGTGCCAGCAGCAAAAGCCCGGGACAGGGATTTTACAATGAGCAGTTCTTC.

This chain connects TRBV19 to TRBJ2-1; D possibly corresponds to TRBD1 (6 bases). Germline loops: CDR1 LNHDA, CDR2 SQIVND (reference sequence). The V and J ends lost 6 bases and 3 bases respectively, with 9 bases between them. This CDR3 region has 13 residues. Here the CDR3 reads CASRPDSYNEQFF. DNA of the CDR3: TGTGCCAGTAGACCGGACAGCTACAATGAGCAGTTCTTC.

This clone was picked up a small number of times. CDR3 DNA: TGTGCCGGCTCCGGACTAGCGGGAGATGAGCAGTACTTC. It specifies CAGSGLAGDEQYF. This chain uses TRBV7-9 with TRBJ2-7, with 13 bases aligning to TRBD2. Germline V gene data show CDR1 as SEHNR and CDR2 as FQNEAQ (reference sequence). The CDR3 contains 13 residues. With 11 bases clipped from V and 7 bases from J, the junction kept 8 bases outside the gene matches. Drawing the rest from reference TRBV7-9 and TRBJ2-7, the complete variable domain is DTGVSQNPRHKITKRGQNVTFRCDPISEHNRLYWYRQTLGQGPEFLTYFQNEAQLEKSRLLSDRFSAERPKGSFSTLEIQRTEQGDSAMYLCAGSGLAGDEQYFGPGTRLTVT.

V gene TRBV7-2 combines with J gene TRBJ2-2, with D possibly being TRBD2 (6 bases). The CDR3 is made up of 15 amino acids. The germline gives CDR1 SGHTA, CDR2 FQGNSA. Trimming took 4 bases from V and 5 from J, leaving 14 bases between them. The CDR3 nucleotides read TGTGCCAGCAGCTGGGAGGAGTTTGGAACCGGGGAGCTGTTTTTT. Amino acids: CASSWEEFGTGELFF.

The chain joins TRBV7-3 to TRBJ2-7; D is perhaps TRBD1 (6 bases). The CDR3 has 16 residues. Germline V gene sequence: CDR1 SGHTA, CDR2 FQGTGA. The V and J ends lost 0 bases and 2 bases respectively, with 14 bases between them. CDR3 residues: CASSLTGGPSTYEQYF. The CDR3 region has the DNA TGTGCCAGCAGCTTAACAGGGGGACCCTCTACCTACGAGCAGTACTTC.

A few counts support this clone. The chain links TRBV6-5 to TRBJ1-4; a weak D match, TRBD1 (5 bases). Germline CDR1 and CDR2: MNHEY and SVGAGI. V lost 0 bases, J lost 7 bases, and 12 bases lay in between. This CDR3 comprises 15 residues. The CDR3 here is CASSYSAGGGEKLFF. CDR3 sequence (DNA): TGTGCCAGCAGTTACTCAGCGGGGGGTGGTGAAAAACTGTTTTTT.

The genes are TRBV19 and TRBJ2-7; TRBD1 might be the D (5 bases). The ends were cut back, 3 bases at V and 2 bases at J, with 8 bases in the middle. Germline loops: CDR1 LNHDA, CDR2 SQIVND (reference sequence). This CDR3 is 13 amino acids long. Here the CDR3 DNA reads TGTGCCAGTAGTATTCAAGGGGCCTACGAGCAGTACTTC. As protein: CASSIQGAYEQYF.